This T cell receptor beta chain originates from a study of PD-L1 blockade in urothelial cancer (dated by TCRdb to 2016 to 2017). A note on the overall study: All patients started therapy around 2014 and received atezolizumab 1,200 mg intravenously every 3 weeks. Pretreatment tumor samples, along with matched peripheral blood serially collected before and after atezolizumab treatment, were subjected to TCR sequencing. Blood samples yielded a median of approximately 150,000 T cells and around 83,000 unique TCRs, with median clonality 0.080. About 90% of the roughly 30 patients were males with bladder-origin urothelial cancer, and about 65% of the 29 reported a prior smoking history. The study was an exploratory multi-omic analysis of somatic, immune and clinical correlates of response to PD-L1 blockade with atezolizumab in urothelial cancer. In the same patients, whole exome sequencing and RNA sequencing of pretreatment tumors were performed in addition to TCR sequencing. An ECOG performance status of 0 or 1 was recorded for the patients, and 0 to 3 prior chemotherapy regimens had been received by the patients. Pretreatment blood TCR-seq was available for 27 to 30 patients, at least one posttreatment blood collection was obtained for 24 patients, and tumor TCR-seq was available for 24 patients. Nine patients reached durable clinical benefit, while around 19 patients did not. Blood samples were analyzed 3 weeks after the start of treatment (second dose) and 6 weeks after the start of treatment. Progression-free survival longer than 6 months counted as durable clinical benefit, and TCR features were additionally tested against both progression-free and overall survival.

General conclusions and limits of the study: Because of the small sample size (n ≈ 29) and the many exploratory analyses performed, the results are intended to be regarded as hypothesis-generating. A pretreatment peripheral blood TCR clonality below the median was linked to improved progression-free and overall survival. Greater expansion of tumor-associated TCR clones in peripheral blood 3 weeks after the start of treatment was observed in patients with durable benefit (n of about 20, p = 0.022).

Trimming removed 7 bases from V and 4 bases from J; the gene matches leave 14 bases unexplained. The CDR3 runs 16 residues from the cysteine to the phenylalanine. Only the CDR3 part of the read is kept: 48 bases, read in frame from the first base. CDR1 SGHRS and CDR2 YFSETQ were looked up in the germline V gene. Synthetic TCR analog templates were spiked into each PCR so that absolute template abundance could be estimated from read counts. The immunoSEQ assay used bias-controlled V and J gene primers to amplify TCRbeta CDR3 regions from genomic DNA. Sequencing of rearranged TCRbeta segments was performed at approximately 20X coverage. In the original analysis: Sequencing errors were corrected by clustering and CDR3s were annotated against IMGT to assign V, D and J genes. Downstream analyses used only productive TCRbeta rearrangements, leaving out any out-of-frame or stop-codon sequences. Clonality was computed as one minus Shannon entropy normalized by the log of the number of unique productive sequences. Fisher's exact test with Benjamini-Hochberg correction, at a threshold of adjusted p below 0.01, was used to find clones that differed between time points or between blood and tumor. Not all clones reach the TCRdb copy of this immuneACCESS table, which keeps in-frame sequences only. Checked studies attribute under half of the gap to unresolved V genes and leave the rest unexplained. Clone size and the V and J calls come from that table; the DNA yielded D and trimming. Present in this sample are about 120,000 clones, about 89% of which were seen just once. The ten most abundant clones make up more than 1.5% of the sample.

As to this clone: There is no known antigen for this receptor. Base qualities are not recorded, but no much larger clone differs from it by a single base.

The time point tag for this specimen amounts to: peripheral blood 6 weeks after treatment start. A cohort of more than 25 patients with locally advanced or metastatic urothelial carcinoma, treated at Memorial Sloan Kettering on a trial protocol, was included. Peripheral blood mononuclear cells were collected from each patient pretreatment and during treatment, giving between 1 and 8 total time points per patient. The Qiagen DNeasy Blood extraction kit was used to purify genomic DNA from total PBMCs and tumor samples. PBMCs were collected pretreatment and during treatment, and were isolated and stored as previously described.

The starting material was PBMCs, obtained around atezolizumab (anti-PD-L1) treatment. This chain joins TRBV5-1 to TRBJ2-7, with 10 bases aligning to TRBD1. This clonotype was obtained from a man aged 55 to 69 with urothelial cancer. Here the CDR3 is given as CASARTRDRGSYEQYF. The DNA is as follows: TGCGCCAGCGCTCGAACCCGGGACAGGGGATCTTACGAGCAGTACTTC.